This T cell receptor beta chain derives from a study of the immune and genomic landscape of osteosarcoma (dated by TCRdb to about 2020). Turning to the overall study: The overall cohort was composed of a few dozen pediatric and adult patients with high-grade osteosarcoma, and a median age at diagnosis of roughly 26 years (range roughly 5-81) was recorded. TCR sequencing results were integrated with transcriptome, protein array and immunostaining data to characterize the osteosarcoma immunogenomic landscape. To define immunogenic potential, the study profiled osteosarcoma specimens using whole genome, RNA and T-cell receptor sequencing, along with immunohistochemistry and reverse phase protein arrays. In the overall cohort, over 50% of patients were male, and localized disease at diagnosis was presented by 75% to 80% of patients. A couple of samples from the same tumor site were contributed by each of three patients. The cohort was enriched for poor-risk disease, as unfavorable pathologic response to standard therapy was shown in about 73% of the cohort and less than 70% of the cohort were deceased. An explanation for the limited clinical activity of immune checkpoint inhibitors in osteosarcoma was sought in the study. The study at large found these results: Sample size was not determined by any statistical method, because osteosarcoma is rare and all possible samples were collected. Although TCR productive clonality was higher in the immune-hot C3 cluster than in the cold C1 cluster, TCR productive clonality was still low overall. The clonality benchmarks were taken from external normal skin and healthy peripheral blood data instead of from matched normal tissue. Matched blood was collected from only two patients, alongside the frozen tumor specimens. Overall, productive TCR clonality was low, with a mean of 0.09 and a maximum of 0.3, which suggests limited clonal expansion of T cells. In five cases, a single hyperexpanded clone dominated the repertoire, and each of these five cases had fewer than 100 T-cell clonotypes.

Concerning this clone: The antigen it recognizes is unknown. The record has no base qualities; no much larger clone is one base away.

TCR beta chain CDR3 regions were immunosequenced using the ImmunoSEQ Assay (Adaptive Biotechnologies). Turning to the authors' computational methods: The ImmunoSEQ Analyzer platform was used to export TCRB rearrangements, read counts, read proportions and gene usage. Using productive rearrangements, T-cell clonality was calculated as 1 minus Pielou's evenness. In the clonal space homeostasis analysis, clonotypes were sorted into rare, small, medium, large or hyperexpanded (0.01 to 1 of the repertoire) bins. TCR productive clonality was compared across immune clusters C1, C2 and C3 using the Wilcoxon rank sum test. TCRdb's version of the immuneACCESS table is confined to in-frame rearrangements and falls short of the full clone set. An unresolved V gene accounts for under half of the shortfall where checked; the remainder is of unknown origin. V, J and clone size are taken as reported in that table, and D and trimming were inferred from the DNA itself. The sample table records about 1,000 clones; roughly three fifths of these occur just once. The top ten clones comprise 28% of the sample.

CDR1 and CDR2 were assigned from the germline V gene as MDHEN and SYDVKM. The V end loses 3 bases and the J end loses 5 bases, and a stretch of 16 bases separates them. The CDR3 numbers 15 residues from cysteine through phenylalanine. The sequence is cut down to CDR3 DNA, 45 bases in frame from base 1. The tumors sampled were post-treatment primary, local recurrence and metastasis specimens taken from patients with a poor prognosis. The chain is made from TRBV28 and TRBJ1-1, with no confident D gene call. The TCR originated in a man aged 65-85 years with osteosarcoma. The age is the age at diagnosis. Sequencing used tumor tissue from a local recurrence in the femur. In light of the paper, this sample's cell subset or site label describes: locally recurrent osteosarcoma tumor. The CDR3 has the sequence CASSLRVSPRTEAFF. The nucleotides read TGTGCCAGCAGTTTGAGGGTGTCCCCAAGGACTGAAGCTTTCTTT.